The rows below give T cell receptor beta chains drawn from one sample of a study of blood T cell repertoires in COVID-19. Using immunoSEQ multiplex PCR, the repertoire was profiled, and TCRdb retains in-frame clones only, with some absent. The sample shows approximately 350,000 clones, roughly 87% of them seen only once. The material sequenced was PBMCs or T cells enriched from blood (not recorded which). The receptors shown here come from a woman in her twenties or thirties who had recovered from COVID-19. The CDR3 runs from the conserved cysteine through the conserved F or W. The D gene is left open where the match is weak. Rows may omit the clone size; those that give it use once, few, many or a size class.

cdr3_aa: CASSSGYPQGAGSPLHF
cdr3_nt: TGTGCCAGTAGTTCGGGATATCCTCAGGGGGCTGGTTCACCCCTCCACTTT
d_call: TRBD1
v_call: TRBV19
j_call: TRBJ1-6
clone_size: .

cdr3_aa: CASSLAQGAAMNTEAFF
cdr3_nt: TGTGCCAGCAGCTTAGCACAGGGGGCTGCCATGAACACTGAAGCTTTCTTT
d_call: TRBD1
v_call: TRBV7-9
j_call: TRBJ1-1
clone_size: .

cdr3_aa: CASILGLGETQYF
cdr3_nt: TGTGCCAGCATCTTGGGGCTGGGAGAGACCCAGTACTTC
d_call: .
v_call: TRBV2
j_call: TRBJ2-5
clone_size: .

cdr3_aa: CASGLAAGELFF
cdr3_nt: TGTGCCAGCGGACTAGCGGCCGGGGAGCTGTTTTTT
d_call: TRBD2
v_call: TRBV25-1
j_call: TRBJ2-2
clone_size: few

cdr3_aa: CSVERQGAGEQYF
cdr3_nt: TGCAGCGTTGAGAGGCAGGGGGCGGGGGAGCAGTACTTC
d_call: TRBD1
v_call: TRBV29-1
j_call: TRBJ2-7
clone_size: .

cdr3_aa: CASSLRGQGYEQYF
cdr3_nt: TGCGCCAGCAGCTTGCGGGGACAGGGCTACGAGCAGTACTTC
d_call: TRBD1
v_call: TRBV5-1
j_call: TRBJ2-7
clone_size: .

cdr3_aa: CAISAGTGTYEQYF
cdr3_nt: TGTGCCATCAGTGCCGGGACAGGGACCTACGAGCAGTACTTC
d_call: TRBD1
v_call: TRBV10-3
j_call: TRBJ2-7
clone_size: .

cdr3_aa: CASSSPEFYEQYF
cdr3_nt: TGTGCCAGCAGTTCCCCCGAGTTCTACGAGCAGTACTTC
d_call: .
v_call: TRBV12-3/TRBV12-4
j_call: TRBJ2-7
clone_size: .

cdr3_aa: CASSQGYGGDTEAFF
cdr3_nt: TGTGCCAGCAGCCAGGGCTATGGGGGGGACACTGAAGCTTTCTTT
d_call: .
v_call: TRBV4-2
j_call: TRBJ1-1
clone_size: few

cdr3_aa: CASSLDGREAFYEQYF
cdr3_nt: TGTGCCAGCAGCTTAGACGGGCGGGAGGCTTTCTACGAGCAGTACTTC
d_call: TRBD2
v_call: TRBV7-2
j_call: TRBJ2-7
clone_size: .

cdr3_aa: CASSLLRETQYF
cdr3_nt: TGTGCCAGCAGCTTACTCAGAGAGACCCAGTACTTC
d_call: .
v_call: TRBV7-2
j_call: TRBJ2-5
clone_size: .

cdr3_aa: CSVQGGLAGVGEQFF
cdr3_nt: TGCAGCGTTCAAGGGGGCCTAGCGGGAGTAGGGGAGCAGTTCTTC
d_call: TRBD2
v_call: TRBV29-1
j_call: TRBJ2-1
clone_size: few

cdr3_aa: CASSLSTERTEAFF
cdr3_nt: TGTGCCAGCAGCTTAAGTACAGAGCGGACTGAAGCTTTCTTT
d_call: .
v_call: TRBV7-9
j_call: TRBJ1-1
clone_size: few

cdr3_aa: CATSGGGLGNEQFF
cdr3_nt: TGTGCCACCAGTGGCGGGGGATTAGGCAATGAGCAGTTCTTC
d_call: TRBD2
v_call: TRBV24-1
j_call: TRBJ2-1
clone_size: .

cdr3_aa: CASSPSFSGNSYNEQFF
cdr3_nt: TGTGCCAGCTCACCCAGTTTTAGCGGGAACTCCTACAATGAGCAGTTCTTC
d_call: TRBD2
v_call: TRBV18
j_call: TRBJ2-1
clone_size: .

cdr3_aa: CASSLRGSYNSPLHF
cdr3_nt: TGTGCCAGCAGCTTGAGGGGCTCCTATAATTCACCCCTCCACTTT
d_call: .
v_call: TRBV5-4
j_call: TRBJ1-6
clone_size: .

cdr3_aa: CASRPNGADRGYTF
cdr3_nt: TGTGCCAGCAGACCTAATGGGGCCGACCGTGGCTACACCTTC
d_call: .
v_call: TRBV27
j_call: TRBJ1-2
clone_size: once

cdr3_aa: CASSTRTGTYEQYF
cdr3_nt: TGTGCCAGCAGCACCCGGACAGGGACCTACGAGCAGTACTTC
d_call: TRBD1
v_call: TRBV7-9
j_call: TRBJ2-7
clone_size: few